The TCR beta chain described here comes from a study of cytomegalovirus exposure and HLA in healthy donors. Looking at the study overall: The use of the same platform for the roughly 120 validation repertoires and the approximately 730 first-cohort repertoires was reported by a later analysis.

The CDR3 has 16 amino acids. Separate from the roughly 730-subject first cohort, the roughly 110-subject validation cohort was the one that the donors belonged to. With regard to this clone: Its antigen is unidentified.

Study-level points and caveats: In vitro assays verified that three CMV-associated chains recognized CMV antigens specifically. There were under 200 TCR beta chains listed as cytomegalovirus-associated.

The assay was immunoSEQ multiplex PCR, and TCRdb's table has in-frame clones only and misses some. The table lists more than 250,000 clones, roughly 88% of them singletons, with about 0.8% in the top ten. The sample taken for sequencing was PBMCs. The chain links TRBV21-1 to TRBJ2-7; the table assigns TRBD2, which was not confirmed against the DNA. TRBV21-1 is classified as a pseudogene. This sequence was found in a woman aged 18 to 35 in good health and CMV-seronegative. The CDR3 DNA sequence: TGTGCCAGCAGCTATATCCTGGAGCACGGATCCTACGAGCAGTACTTC. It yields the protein CASSYILEHGSYEQYF.